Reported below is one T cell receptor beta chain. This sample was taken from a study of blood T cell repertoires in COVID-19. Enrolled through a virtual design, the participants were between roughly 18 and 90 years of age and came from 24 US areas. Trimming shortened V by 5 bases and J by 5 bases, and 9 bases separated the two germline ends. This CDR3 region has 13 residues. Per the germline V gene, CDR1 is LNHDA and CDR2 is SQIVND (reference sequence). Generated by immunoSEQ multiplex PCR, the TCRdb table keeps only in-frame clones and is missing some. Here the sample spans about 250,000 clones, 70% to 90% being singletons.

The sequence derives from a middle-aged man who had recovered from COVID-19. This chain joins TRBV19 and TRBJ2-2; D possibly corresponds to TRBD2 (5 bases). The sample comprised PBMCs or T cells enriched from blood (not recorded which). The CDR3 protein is CASSSGWTGELFF. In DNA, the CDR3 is TGTGCCAGTAGTTCGGGGTGGACCGGGGAGCTGTTTTTT. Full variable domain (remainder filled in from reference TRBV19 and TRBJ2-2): DGGITQSPKYLFRKEGQNVTLSCEQNLNHDAMYWYRQDPGQGLRLIYYSQIVNDFQKGDIAEGYSVSREKKESFPLTVTSAQKNPTAFYLCASSSGWTGELFFGEGSRLTVL.